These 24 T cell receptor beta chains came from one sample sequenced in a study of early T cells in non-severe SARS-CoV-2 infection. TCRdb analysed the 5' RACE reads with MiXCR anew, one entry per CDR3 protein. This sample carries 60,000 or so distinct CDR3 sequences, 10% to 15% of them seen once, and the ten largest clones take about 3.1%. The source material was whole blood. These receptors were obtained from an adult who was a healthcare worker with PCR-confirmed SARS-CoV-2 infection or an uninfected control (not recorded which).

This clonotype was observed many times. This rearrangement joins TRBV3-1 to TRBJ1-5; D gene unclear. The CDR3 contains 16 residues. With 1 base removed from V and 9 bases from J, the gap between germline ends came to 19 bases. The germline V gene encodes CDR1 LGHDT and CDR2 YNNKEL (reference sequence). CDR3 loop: CASSQGSGRVAGPQHF. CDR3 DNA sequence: TGTGCCAGCAGCCAAGGTAGTGGCCGGGTGGCCGGGCCCCAGCATTTT.

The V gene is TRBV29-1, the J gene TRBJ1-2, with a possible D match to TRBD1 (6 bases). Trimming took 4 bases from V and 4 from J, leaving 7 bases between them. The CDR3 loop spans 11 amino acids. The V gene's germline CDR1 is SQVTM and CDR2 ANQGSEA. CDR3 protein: CSVVDSYGYTF. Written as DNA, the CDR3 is TGCAGCGTTGTGGACAGCTATGGCTACACCTTC.

This CDR3 reads CSVAGRLTDTQYF. DNA for the CDR3: TGCAGCGTCGCCGGACGTTTAACAGATACGCAGTATTTT. This chain uses TRBV29-1 with TRBJ2-3, with D unclear. The CDR3 is 13 amino acids. Trimming cost V 6 bases and J 3 bases, with 13 bases left between them. Germline lookup yields CDR1 SQVTM and CDR2 ANQGSEA.

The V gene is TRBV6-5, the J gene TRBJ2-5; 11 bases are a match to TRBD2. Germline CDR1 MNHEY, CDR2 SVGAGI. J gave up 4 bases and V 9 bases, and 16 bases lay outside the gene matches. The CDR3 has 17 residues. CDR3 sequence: CASRQGGTSGRRETQYF. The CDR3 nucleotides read TGTGCCAGTAGACAGGGGGGCACTAGCGGGAGACGAGAGACCCAGTACTTC.

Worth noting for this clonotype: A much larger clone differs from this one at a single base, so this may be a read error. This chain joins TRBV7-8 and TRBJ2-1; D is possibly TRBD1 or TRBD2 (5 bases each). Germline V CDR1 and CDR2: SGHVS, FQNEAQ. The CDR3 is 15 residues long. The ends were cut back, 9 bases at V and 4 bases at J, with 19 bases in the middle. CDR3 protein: CARGYGAGTYNEQFF. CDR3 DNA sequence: TGTGCCAGAGGCTACGGGGCCGGAACGTACAATGAGCAGTTCTTC.

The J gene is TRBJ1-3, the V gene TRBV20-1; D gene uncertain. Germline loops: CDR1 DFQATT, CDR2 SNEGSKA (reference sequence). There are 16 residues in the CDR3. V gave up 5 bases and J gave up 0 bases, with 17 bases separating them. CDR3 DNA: TGCAGTGCTTGGGCCCGGGAGAAGGCCTCTGGAAACACCATATATTTT. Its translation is CSAWAREKASGNTIYF.

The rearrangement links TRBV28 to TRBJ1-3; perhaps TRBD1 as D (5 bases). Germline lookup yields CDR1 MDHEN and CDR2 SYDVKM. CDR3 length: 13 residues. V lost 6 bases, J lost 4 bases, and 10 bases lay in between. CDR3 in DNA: TGTGCCAGCAGACGCGGGGCAGGAAACACCATATATTTT. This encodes CASRRGAGNTIYF.

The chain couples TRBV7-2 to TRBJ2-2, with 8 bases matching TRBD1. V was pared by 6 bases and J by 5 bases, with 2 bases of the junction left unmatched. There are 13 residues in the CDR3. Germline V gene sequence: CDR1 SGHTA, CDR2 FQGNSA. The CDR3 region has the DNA TGTGCCAGCAGACAGGGGGGTACCGGGGAGCTGTTTTTT. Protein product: CASRQGGTGELFF. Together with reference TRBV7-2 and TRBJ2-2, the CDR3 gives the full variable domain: GAGVSQSPSNKVTEKGKDVELRCDPISGHTALYWYRQSLGQGLEFLIYFQGNSAPDKSGLPSDRFSAERTGGSVSTLTIQRTQQEDSAVYLCASRQGGTGELFFGEGSRLTVL.

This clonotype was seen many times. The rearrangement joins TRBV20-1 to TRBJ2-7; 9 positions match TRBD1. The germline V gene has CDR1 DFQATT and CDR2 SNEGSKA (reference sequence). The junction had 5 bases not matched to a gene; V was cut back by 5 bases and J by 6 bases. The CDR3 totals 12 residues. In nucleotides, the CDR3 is TGCAGTGCTCGCCGGGACAGGGCCGAGCAGTACTTC. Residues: CSARRDRAEQYF.

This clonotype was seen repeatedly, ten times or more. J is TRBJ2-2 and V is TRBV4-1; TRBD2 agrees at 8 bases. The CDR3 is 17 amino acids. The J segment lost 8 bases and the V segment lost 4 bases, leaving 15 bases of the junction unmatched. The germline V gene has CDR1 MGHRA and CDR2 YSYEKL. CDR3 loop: CASSPGGGSGAPGELFF. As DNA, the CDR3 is TGCGCCAGCAGCCCAGGCGGAGGTAGCGGGGCTCCGGGGGAGCTGTTTTTT.

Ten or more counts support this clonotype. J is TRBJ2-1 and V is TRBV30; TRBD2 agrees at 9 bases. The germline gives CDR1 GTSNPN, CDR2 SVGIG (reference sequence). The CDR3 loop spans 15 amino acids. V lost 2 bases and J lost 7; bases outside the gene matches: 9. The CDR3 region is CAWSSGGGAKNEQFF. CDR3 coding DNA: TGTGCCTGGAGTTCTGGCGGGGGGGCAAAGAATGAGCAGTTCTTC.

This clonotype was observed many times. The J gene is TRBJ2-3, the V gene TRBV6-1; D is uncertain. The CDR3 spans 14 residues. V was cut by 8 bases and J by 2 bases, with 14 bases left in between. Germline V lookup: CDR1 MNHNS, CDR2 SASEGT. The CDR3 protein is CASPKASNTDTQYF. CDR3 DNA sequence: TGTGCCAGCCCGAAGGCTTCCAACACAGATACGCAGTATTTT.

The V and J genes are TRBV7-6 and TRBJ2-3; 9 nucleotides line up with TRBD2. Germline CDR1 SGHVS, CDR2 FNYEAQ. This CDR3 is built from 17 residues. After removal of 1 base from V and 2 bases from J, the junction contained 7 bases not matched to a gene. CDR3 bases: TGTGCCAGCAGCTTAGTCCCCAGCGGGGGGCTCACAGATACGCAGTATTTT. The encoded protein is CASSLVPSGGLTDTQYF.

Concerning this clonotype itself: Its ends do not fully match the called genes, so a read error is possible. CDR3 loop: CANSPGQGRYEQYF. The CDR3 coding sequence is TGTGCCAACAGCCCGGGACAGGGGCGCTACGAGCAGTACTTC. The gene calls are TRBV11-3 and TRBJ2-7; TRBD1 matches 10 bases. The length of the CDR3 is 14 residues. CDR1 SGHNT and CDR2 YENEEA come from the germline V gene.

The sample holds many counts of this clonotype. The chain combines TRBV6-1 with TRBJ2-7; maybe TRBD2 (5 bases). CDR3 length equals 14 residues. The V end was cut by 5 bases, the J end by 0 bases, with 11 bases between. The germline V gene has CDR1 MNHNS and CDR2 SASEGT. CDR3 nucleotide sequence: TGTGCCAGCAGTCGGAGTGGGAGCTCCTACGAGCAGTACTTC. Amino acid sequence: CASSRSGSSYEQYF.

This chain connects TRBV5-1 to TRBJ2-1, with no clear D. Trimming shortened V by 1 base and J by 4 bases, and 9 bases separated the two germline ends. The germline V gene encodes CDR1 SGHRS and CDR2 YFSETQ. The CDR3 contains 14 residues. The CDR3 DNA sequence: TGCGCCAGCAGCTTGAACAGTCTTTACAATGAGCAGTTCTTC. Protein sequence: CASSLNSLYNEQFF.

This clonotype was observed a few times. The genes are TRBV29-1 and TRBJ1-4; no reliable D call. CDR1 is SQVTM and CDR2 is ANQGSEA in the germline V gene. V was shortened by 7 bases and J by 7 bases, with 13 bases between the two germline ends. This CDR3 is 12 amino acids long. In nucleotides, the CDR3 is TGCAGCGCTAATACGGGGAGTGAAAAACTGTTTTTT. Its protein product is CSANTGSEKLFF.

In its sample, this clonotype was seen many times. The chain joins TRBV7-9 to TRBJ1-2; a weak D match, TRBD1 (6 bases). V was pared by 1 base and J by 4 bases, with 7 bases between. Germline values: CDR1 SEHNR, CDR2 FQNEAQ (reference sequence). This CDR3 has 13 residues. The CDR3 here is CASSLEGGYGYTF. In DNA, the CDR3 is TGTGCCAGCAGCTTAGAGGGGGGCTATGGCTACACCTTC.

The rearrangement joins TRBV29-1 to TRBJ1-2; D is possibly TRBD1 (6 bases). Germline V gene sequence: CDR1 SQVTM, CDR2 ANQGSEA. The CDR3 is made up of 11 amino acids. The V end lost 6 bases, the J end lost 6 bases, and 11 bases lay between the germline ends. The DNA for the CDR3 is TGCAGCGTCCTAGGGGGGGATGGCTACACCTTC. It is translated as CSVLGGDGYTF.

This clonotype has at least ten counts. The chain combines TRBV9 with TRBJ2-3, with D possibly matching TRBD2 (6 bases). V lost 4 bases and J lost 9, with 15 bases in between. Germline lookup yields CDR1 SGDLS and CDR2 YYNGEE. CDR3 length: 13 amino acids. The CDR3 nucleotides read TGTGCCAGCAGCTCGACGGCGGCGGGGACGCAGTATTTT. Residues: CASSSTAAGTQYF.

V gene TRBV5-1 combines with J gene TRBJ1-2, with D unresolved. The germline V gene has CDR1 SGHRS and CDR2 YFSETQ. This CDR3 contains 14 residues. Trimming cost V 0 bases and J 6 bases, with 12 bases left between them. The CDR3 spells CASSLGGGRDGYTF. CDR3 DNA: TGCGCCAGCAGCTTGGGAGGAGGAAGAGATGGCTACACCTTC.

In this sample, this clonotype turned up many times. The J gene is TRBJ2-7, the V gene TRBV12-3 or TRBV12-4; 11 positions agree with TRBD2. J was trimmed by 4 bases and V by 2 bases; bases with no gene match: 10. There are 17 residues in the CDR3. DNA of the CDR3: TGTGCCAGCAGTTTACTAGCGGGAGGACTTATCTATTACGAGCAGTACTTC. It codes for CASSLLAGGLIYYEQYF.

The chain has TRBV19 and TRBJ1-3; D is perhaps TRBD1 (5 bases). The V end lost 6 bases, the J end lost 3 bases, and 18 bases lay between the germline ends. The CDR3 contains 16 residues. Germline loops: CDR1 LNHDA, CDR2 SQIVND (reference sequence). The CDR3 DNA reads TGTGCCAGTAGCGTGTCCGGGGGAAGCGTTGGAAACACCATATATTTT. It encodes CASSVSGGSVGNTIYF.

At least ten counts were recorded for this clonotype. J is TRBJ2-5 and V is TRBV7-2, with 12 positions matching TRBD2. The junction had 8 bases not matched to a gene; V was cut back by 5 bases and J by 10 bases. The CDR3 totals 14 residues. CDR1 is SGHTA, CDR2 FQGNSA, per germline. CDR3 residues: CASSRTSGAGDQYF. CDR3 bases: TGTGCCAGCAGCCGGACTAGCGGGGCAGGGGACCAGTACTTC.